The 19 T cell receptor beta chains below were found in one sample sequenced in a study of blood T cells in healthy people across ages. Through a sample-barcoded 5' primer and a J-beta primer mix, a second PCR was run for roughly 7 to 12 cycles. Each CDR3 protein gets one entry after TCRdb re-called the 5' RACE reads with MiXCR. The sample holds about 1,600,000 distinct CDR3 sequences, approximately 38% seen once. Sequencing was carried out using blood. The receptors derive from a woman aged 18-35 years in good health.

The rearrangement links TRBV6-2 or TRBV6-3 to TRBJ1-1; 8 positions match TRBD1. The germline gives CDR1 MNHEY, CDR2 SVGEGT. The J segment lost 0 bases and the V segment lost 0 bases, leaving 9 bases of the junction unmatched. This CDR3 is built from 18 residues. CDR3 sequence reads: CASSYSTGQGAMNTEAFF. The CDR3 DNA sequence: TGTGCCAGCAGTTACTCAACTGGACAGGGAGCCATGAACACTGAAGCTTTCTTT.

This sequence joins TRBV29-1 and TRBJ2-4; D is perhaps TRBD1 (5 bases). Germline CDR1 SQVTM, CDR2 ANQGSEA. CDR3 length equals 14 residues. Between the trimmed V and J ends, which lost 6 bases and 3 bases, there was a span of 15 bases. The CDR3 region has the DNA TGCAGCGTGGCCCAGGGTTTGGGCAAAAACATTCAGTACTTC. Protein: CSVAQGLGKNIQYF.

This clonotype was counted a few times. The genes are TRBV29-1 and TRBJ2-3; D may be TRBD1 or TRBD2 (6 bases each). Germline CDR1 and CDR2: SQVTM and ANQGSEA. Trimming removed 1 base at V and 7 bases at J, with 12 bases between. CDR3 length: 13 amino acids. The CDR3 protein is CSVEAGGGNTQYF. CDR3 coding DNA: TGCAGCGTTGAAGCTGGAGGGGGAAATACGCAGTATTTT.

The V gene is TRBV6-2 or TRBV6-3, the J gene TRBJ1-2, with D maybe TRBD1 (6 bases). The germline V and J ends were trimmed by 11 bases and 7 bases, with 17 bases remaining between them. The CDR3 totals 12 residues. CDR1 MNHEY and CDR2 SVGEGT come from the germline V gene. In nucleotides, the CDR3 is TGTGCCGGCATCGGGGGCGACGGTGGCTACACCTTC. Its protein is CAGIGGDGGYTF.

The chain uses TRBV6-1 and TRBJ2-6; D is unresolved. CDR1 and CDR2 from the germline V gene are MNHNS and SASEGT. With 3 bases removed from V and 11 bases from J, the gap between germline ends came to 2 bases. This CDR3 spans 10 amino acids. The CDR3 sequence is CASSDHVLTF. CDR3 sequence (DNA): TGTGCCAGCAGTGACCACGTCCTGACTTTC.

This chain links TRBV20-1 with TRBJ2-7; 7 bases are a match to TRBD2. This CDR3 spans 14 amino acids. Trimming at V came to 5 bases and at J to 0 bases, leaving 7 bases not matched to a gene. Looked up from germline, CDR1 is DFQATT and CDR2 is SNEGSKA (reference sequence). The CDR3 coding sequence is TGCAGTGCTGGGGGGGGGAGCGGCTCCTACGAGCAGTACTTC. It yields the protein CSAGGGSGSYEQYF.

The rearrangement uses TRBV27 and TRBJ1-2; D not resolved. Trimming stripped 4 bases from V and 0 bases from J, with 12 bases between. The CDR3 is made up of 15 amino acids. The germline V gene encodes CDR1 MNHEY and CDR2 SMNVEV (reference sequence). CDR3 sequence reads: CASSSLGMANYGYTF. In nucleotides, the CDR3 is TGTGCCAGCAGTTCGTTGGGAATGGCTAACTATGGCTACACCTTC.

This chain connects TRBV4-1 to TRBJ2-5; perhaps TRBD1 as D (6 bases). The J call is doubtful: the DNA matches TRBJ2-7 better. CDR1 is MGHRA, CDR2 YSYEKL, per germline. This CDR3 has 16 amino acids. In nucleotides, the CDR3 is TGCGCCAGCAGCCAGGGGGCAGTTTTTTATTCTACCGAGCAGTACTTC. Translating it yields CASSQGAVFYSTEQYF.

The gene calls are TRBV20-1 and TRBJ2-5; 7 bases fit TRBD1. The J call may be mistaken, given a closer DNA end match to TRBJ2-7. This CDR3 comprises 15 residues. Germline V gives CDR1 DFQATT, CDR2 SNEGSKA (reference sequence). CDR3: CSARDLGTEGLEQYF. The CDR3 DNA follows: TGCAGTGCTAGAGATCTTGGGACAGAAGGGCTCGAGCAGTACTTC.

Only a few counts were recorded for this clonotype. The chain combines TRBV20-1 with TRBJ2-7; 7 positions match TRBD1. Unmatched junction bases numbered 5, after V lost 6 bases and J lost 3 bases. The CDR3 extends over 12 amino acids. The germline gives CDR1 DFQATT, CDR2 SNEGSKA (reference sequence). CDR3 amino acids: CSARTGVYEQYF. CDR3 nucleotides: TGCAGTGCAAGGACAGGAGTCTACGAGCAGTACTTC.

The chain uses TRBV27 and TRBJ2-4; a possible D gene is TRBD1 (5 bases). The CDR3 spans 11 residues. Germline V gives CDR1 MNHEY, CDR2 SMNVEV (reference sequence). The V and J ends lost 5 bases and 7 bases respectively, with 6 bases between them. This CDR3 reads CASSRGNIQYF. CDR3 nucleotides: TGTGCCAGCAGTAGGGGCAACATTCAGTACTTC.

V gene TRBV28 combines with J gene TRBJ1-2, with 9 bases that match TRBD1. The CDR3 is 13 residues long. CDR1 is MDHEN, CDR2 SYDVKM, per germline. V lost 10 bases to trimming and J lost 6 bases; unmatched junction nucleotides: 9. CDR3 amino acids: CATPRQGEHGYTF. CDR3 coding DNA: TGTGCCACCCCGAGACAGGGGGAGCATGGCTACACCTTC.

This clonotype was counted a few times. The V call is TRBV11-1, the J call TRBJ2-5; D is unresolved. This CDR3 spans 14 amino acids. With 2 bases removed from V and 5 bases from J, the gap between germline ends came to 12 bases. Germline CDR1 is SGHAT and CDR2 is FQDESV (reference sequence). CDR3 DNA sequence: TGTGCCAGCAGCTTATACAGCGACGGGGAGACCCAGTACTTC. Its translation is CASSLYSDGETQYF.

The chain recombines TRBV20-1 with TRBJ2-3, with TRBD1 matching 10 bases. The V gene end was trimmed by 1 base and the J gene end by 1 base; junction bases not matched to a gene: 2. The CDR3 is 15 amino acids. Germline CDR1 DFQATT, CDR2 SNEGSKA (reference sequence). The CDR3 DNA is TGCAGTGCTAGAGTCGGGACAGGGGGCACAGATACGCAGTATTTT. It encodes CSARVGTGGTDTQYF.

The chain carries TRBV7-3 and TRBJ2-3; weak D call: TRBD1 (6 bases). Trimming pared 2 bases from V and 2 bases from J, leaving 11 bases between. The CDR3 totals 15 residues. The V gene's germline CDR1 is SGHTA and CDR2 FQGTGA. Written as DNA, the CDR3 is TGTGCCAGCAGCTTAGGGGACATAAACACAGATACGCAGTATTTT. This codes for CASSLGDINTDTQYF.

This clonotype was seen a handful of times. The V call is TRBV2, the J call TRBJ2-3, with D maybe TRBD2 (6 bases). Germline loops: CDR1 SNHLY, CDR2 FYNNEI. V was pared by 7 bases and J by 7 bases, with 15 bases between. The CDR3 length is 13 residues. In DNA form, the CDR3 reads TGTGCCAGCAACGCGGGATTCCTATATACGCAGTATTTT. It specifies CASNAGFLYTQYF. Using reference TRBV2 and TRBJ2-3 for the parts outside the CDR3, the full variable domain is EPEVTQTPSHQVTQMGQEVILRCVPISNHLYFYWYRQILGQKVEFLVSFYNNEISEKSEIFDDQFSVERPDGSNFTLKIRSTKLEDSAMYFCASNAGFLYTQYFGPGTRLTVL.

This clonotype was counted only a few times. This chain joins TRBV5-1 and TRBJ2-1; 16 bases are shared with TRBD2. Unmatched junction bases numbered 7, after V lost 2 bases and J lost 5 bases. This CDR3 spans 18 amino acids. CDR1 is SGHRS, CDR2 YFSETQ, per germline. The CDR3 DNA sequence: TGCGCCAGCAGCTTACCCGGGACTAGCGGGAGGGGGAACAATGAGCAGTTCTTC. Its translation: CASSLPGTSGRGNNEQFF.

The sample holds a few counts of this clonotype. CDR3 bases: TGTGCCAGCTCACCTCAACAGGATAGCTCCTACGAGCAGTACTTC. It specifies CASSPQQDSSYEQYF. V is TRBV18 and J is TRBJ2-7, with a weak D call TRBD1 (5 bases). The CDR3 length is 15 residues. Germline loops: CDR1 KGHSH, CDR2 LQKENI. V was shortened by 3 bases and J by 0 bases, with 12 bases between the two germline ends.

The CDR3 region is CAISRTSGSYEQYF. Here the CDR3 DNA reads TGTGCCATCAGTCGGACTAGCGGGAGCTACGAGCAGTACTTC. This sequence joins TRBV10-3 and TRBJ2-7; 13 bases line up with TRBD2. The CDR3 spans 14 residues. Germline V gene lookup returns CDR1 ENHRY and CDR2 SYGVKD. The junction had 1 base not matched to a gene; V was cut back by 5 bases and J by 3 bases.